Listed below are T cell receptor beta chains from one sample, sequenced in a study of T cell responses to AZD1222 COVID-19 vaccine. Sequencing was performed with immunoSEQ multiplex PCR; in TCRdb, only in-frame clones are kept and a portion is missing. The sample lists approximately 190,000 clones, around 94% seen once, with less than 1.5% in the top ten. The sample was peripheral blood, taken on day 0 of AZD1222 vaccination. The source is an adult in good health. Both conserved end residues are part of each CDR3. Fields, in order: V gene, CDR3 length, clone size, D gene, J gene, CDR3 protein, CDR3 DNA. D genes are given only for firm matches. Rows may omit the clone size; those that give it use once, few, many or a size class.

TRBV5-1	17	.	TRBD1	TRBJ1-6	CASSLMSRDSYNSPLHF	TGCGCCAGCAGCTTGATGTCCAGGGACAGCTATAATTCACCCCTCCACTTT
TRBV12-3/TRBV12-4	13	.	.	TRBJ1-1	CASTTTVDTEAFF	TGTGCCAGCACCACTACAGTGGACACTGAAGCTTTCTTT
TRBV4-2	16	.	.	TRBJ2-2	CASSQATNRDTGELFF	TGTGCCAGCAGCCAAGCGACTAACAGGGACACCGGGGAGCTGTTTTTT
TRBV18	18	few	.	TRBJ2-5	CASSFLRGLRGVEETQYF	TGTGCCAGCTCATTCTTGAGGGGCCTCCGTGGAGTTGAAGAGACCCAGTACTTC
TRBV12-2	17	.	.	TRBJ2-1	CASHRRTSGGAPPVTFF	TGTGCAAGTCACCGGCGGACTAGCGGGGGGGCGCCGCCAGTTACGTTCTTC
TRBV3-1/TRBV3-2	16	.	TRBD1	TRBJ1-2	CASSGGQGAINYGYTF	TGTGCCAGCAGCGGGGGACAGGGAGCGATAAACTATGGCTACACCTTC
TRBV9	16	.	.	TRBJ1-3	CASSVAVQGVGNTIYF	TGTGCCAGCAGCGTAGCCGTACAGGGAGTTGGAAACACCATATATTTT
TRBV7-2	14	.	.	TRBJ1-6	CASSLSPRNSPLHF	TGTGCCAGCAGCTTATCCCCCCGCAATTCACCCCTCCACTTT
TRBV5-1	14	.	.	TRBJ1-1	CASSSSQPGAEAFF	TGCGCCAGCAGCTCCTCCCAACCGGGGGCGGAAGCTTTCTTT
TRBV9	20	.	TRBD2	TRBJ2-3	CASSPRPGGGTQYDTDTQYF	TGTGCCAGCAGCCCCCGTCCCGGCGGGGGGACTCAGTACGACACAGATACGCAGTATTTT
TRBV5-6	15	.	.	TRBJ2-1	CASSPDISSYNEQFF	TGTGCCAGCAGCCCAGACATTTCCTCCTACAATGAGCAGTTCTTC
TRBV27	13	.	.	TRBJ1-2	CASSPISDGGYTF	TGTGCCAGCAGCCCAATATCGGACGGGGGCTACACCTTC
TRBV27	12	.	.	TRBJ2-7	CASRWGAGEQYF	TGTGCCAGCAGGTGGGGGGCAGGCGAGCAGTACTTC
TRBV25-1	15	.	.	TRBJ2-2	CASSDGRRNTGELFF	TGTGCCAGCAGTGACGGACGGAGAAACACCGGGGAGCTGTTTTTT
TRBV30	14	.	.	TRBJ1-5	CAWSVKGDYQPQHF	TGTGCCTGGAGTGTAAAGGGCGACTATCAGCCCCAGCATTTT
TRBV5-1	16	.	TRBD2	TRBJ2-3	CASSLGTSGGADTQYF	TGCGCCAGCAGCCTAGGGACTAGCGGGGGGGCAGATACGCAGTATTTT
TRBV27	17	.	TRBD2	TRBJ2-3	CASSLWLAGGRGDTQYF	TGTGCCAGCAGTTTATGGCTAGCGGGGGGCCGGGGAGATACGCAGTATTTT
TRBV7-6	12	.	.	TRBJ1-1	CASSHSGTEAFF	TGTGCCAGCAGCCATAGCGGGACTGAAGCTTTCTTT
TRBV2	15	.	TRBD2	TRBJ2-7	CASSEITSAAYEQYF	TGTGCCAGCAGTGAAATAACTAGCGCGGCCTACGAGCAGTACTTC
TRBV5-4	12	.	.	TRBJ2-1	CASSLWYNEQFF	TGTGCCAGCAGCTTATGGTACAATGAGCAGTTCTTC
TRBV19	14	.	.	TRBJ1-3	CASIHSSPGNTIYF	TGTGCCAGTATCCACAGTTCACCTGGAAACACCATATATTTT
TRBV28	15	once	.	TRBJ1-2	CASSTVGNLNYGYTF	TGTGCCAGCAGTACGGTAGGGAACCTTAACTATGGCTACACCTTC
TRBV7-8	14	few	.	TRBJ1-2	CASTLGAFNYGYTF	TGTGCCAGCACCCTGGGGGCTTTTAACTATGGCTACACCTTC
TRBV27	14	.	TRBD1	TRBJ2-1	CASRSGTVQGEQFF	TGTGCCAGCAGGTCCGGGACAGTGCAAGGAGAGCAGTTCTTC
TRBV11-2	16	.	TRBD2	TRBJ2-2	CASSSPGGRATGELFF	TGTGCCAGCAGCTCTCCGGGAGGCAGGGCCACCGGGGAGCTGTTTTTT
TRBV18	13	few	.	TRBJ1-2	CASSPSSGPGYTF	TGTGCCAGCTCACCGAGTAGTGGACCTGGCTACACCTTC
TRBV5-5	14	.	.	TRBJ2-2	CASSRVAGAGELFF	TGTGCCAGCAGCCGGGTAGCAGGAGCCGGGGAGCTGTTTTTT
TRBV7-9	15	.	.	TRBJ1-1	CASSLAGDMNTEAFF	TGTGCCAGCAGCTTAGCCGGGGACATGAACACTGAAGCTTTCTTT
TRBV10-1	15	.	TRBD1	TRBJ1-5	CASSEKTGANQPQHF	TGCGCCAGCAGTGAGAAGACAGGGGCCAATCAGCCCCAGCATTTT
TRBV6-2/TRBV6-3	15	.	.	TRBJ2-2	CASSYSRVAAGELFF	TGTGCCAGCAGTTACTCGCGGGTAGCTGCCGGGGAGCTGTTTTTT
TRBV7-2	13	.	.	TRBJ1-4	CASSRGAREKLFF	TGTGCCAGCAGCCGCGGGGCACGGGAAAAACTGTTTTTT
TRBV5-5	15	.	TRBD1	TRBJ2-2	CASSTGTGGTGELFF	TGTGCCAGCAGCACGGGGACAGGGGGCACCGGGGAGCTGTTTTTT
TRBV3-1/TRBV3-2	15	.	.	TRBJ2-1	CASSQERAAAHEQFF	TGTGCCAGCAGCCAAGAGAGGGCGGCTGCCCATGAGCAGTTCTTC
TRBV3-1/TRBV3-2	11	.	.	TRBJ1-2	CASSQGDARRF	TGTGCCAGCAGCCAAGGGGACGCCCGAAGGTTC
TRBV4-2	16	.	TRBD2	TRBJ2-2	CASSVQTSGNTGELFF	TGTGCCAGCAGCGTTCAGACTAGCGGGAACACCGGGGAGCTGTTTTTT
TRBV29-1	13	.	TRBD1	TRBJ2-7	CSVEPGQGYEQYF	TGCAGCGTTGAACCAGGACAGGGCTACGAGCAGTACTTC
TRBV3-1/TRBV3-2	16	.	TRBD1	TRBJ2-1	CASSSRGTGIYNEQFF	TGTGCCAGCAGCTCCAGGGGGACAGGGATATACAATGAGCAGTTCTTC
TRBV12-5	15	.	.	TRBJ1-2	CASGLVQGHAYGYTF	TGTGCTAGTGGTTTGGTACAGGGTCATGCCTATGGCTACACCTTC
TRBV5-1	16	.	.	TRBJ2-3	CASSPLTGESTDTQYF	TGCGCCAGCAGCCCATTGACAGGCGAAAGCACAGATACGCAGTATTTT
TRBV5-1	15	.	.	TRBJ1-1	CASSYSSGTGLGAFF	TGCGCCAGCAGCTACTCTTCCGGGACTGGTCTCGGAGCTTTCTTT
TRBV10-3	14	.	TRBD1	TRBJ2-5	CAMRSDRAEGTQYF	TGTGCCATGAGATCAGACAGGGCCGAAGGGACCCAGTACTTC
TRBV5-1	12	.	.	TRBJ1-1	CASSLSNTEAFF	TGCGCCAGCAGCTTATCAAACACTGAAGCTTTCTTT
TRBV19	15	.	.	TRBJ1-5	CASSIGTGERQPQHF	TGTGCCAGTAGTATTGGTACCGGGGAACGGCAGCCCCAGCATTTT
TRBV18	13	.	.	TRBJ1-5	CASSPVSNQPQHF	TGTGCCAGCTCACCCGTCAGCAATCAGCCCCAGCATTTT
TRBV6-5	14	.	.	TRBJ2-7	CASSYLGTNREQYF	TGTGCCAGCAGTTACCTCGGGACAAATAGAGAGCAGTACTTC
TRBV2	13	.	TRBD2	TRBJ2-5	CASSLSGEETQYF	TGTGCCAGCAGTCTCAGCGGGGAAGAGACCCAGTACTTC
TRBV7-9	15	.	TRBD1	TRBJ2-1	CASSLGTGVTNEQFF	TGTGCCAGCAGCTTGGGGACAGGGGTCACGAATGAGCAGTTCTTC
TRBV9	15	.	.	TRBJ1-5	CASSVGTERNQPQHF	TGTGCCAGCAGCGTCGGGACGGAAAGGAATCAGCCCCAGCATTTT
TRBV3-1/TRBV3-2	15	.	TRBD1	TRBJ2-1	CASSQDRQGVNEQFF	TGTGCCAGCAGCCAAGATCGACAGGGAGTGAATGAGCAGTTCTTC
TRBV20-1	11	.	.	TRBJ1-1	CSAKGPGEAFF	TGCAGTGCCAAAGGGCCGGGTGAAGCTTTCTTT
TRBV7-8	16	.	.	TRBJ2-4	CASSLSGRRVLNIQYF	TGTGCCAGCAGCTTAAGTGGGAGACGGGTACTAAACATTCAGTACTTC
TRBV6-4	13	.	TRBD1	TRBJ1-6	CASREQGNSPLHF	TGTGCCAGCAGAGAACAGGGGAATTCACCCCTCCACTTT
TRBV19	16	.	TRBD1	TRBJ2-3	CASSKGTGQGTDTQYF	TGTGCCAGTAGTAAAGGAACCGGACAGGGCACAGATACGCAGTATTTT
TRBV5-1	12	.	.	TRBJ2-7	CASSLGDYEQYF	TGCGCCAGCAGCTTGGGGGACTACGAGCAGTACTTC